A single sample is the source of the 20 T cell receptor beta chains below, sequenced in a study of OX40 agonist ivuxolimab in advanced cancers. Library preparation was by the immunoSEQ multiplex PCR assay. In TCRdb, the immuneACCESS table is reduced to in-frame sequences with V and J assigned. These tables do not hold every clone; where another copy was compared, an unresolved V gene accounts for under half, and the others remain unexplained. The sample records roughly 110,000 clones, about nine tenths of which are singletons. The top ten constitute more than 0.4% of the sample. The source was CD4+ or CD8+ T cells sorted from blood, collected in a trial of the OX40 agonist ivuxolimab. The receptors derive from an adult with an advanced solid tumor such as melanoma, head and neck, liver or kidney cancer.

The chain has TRBV6-4 and TRBJ1-1; possibly TRBD1 for D (5 bases). Germline-derived CDR1 and CDR2 are MRHNA and SNTAGT. The CDR3 sequence is 14 residues long. V lost 7 bases and J 1 base, leaving 13 bases between the germline ends. CDR3 nucleotide sequence: TGTGCCAGCACCCTGGGACGGTGGAACACTGAAGCTTTCTTT. It specifies CASTLGRWNTEAFF.

V usage is TRBV15 and J usage is TRBJ2-5; no firm D call. Trimming removed 0 bases from V and 4 bases from J, with 12 bases in between. The V gene's germline CDR1 is LNHNV and CDR2 YYDKDF (reference sequence). This CDR3 spans 15 amino acids. The CDR3 is CATSRDFGSTETQYF. The CDR3 nucleotides read TGTGCCACCAGCAGAGATTTCGGCAGCACAGAGACCCAGTACTTC.

This clone was detected a few times. The gene calls are TRBV9 and TRBJ2-3; D gene ambiguous. The germline CDR1 and CDR2 sequences are SGDLS and YYNGEE. CDR3 length equals 15 residues. Trimming cost V 0 bases and J 0 bases, with 8 bases left between them. CDR3 loop: CASSVAPVSTDTQYF. CDR3 nucleotides: TGTGCCAGCAGCGTAGCGCCGGTGAGCACAGATACGCAGTATTTT.

The gene calls are TRBV25-1 and TRBJ1-2, with D maybe TRBD1 (6 bases). V gave up 5 bases and J gave up 2 bases, with 12 bases separating them. Germline V CDR1 and CDR2: MGHDK, SYGVNS. The CDR3 spans 14 residues. Here the CDR3 reads CASSYSTGNYGYTF. CDR3 coding DNA: TGTGCCAGCAGTTACTCTACAGGGAACTATGGCTACACCTTC.

The chain couples TRBV2 to TRBJ1-1; D is unclear. This CDR3 comprises 12 residues. Germline assignment: CDR1 SNHLY and CDR2 FYNNEI. Deletions cut 4 bases from V and 6 bases from J, with 9 bases between. The CDR3 sequence is CASSGTRAEAFF. The CDR3 bases are TGTGCCAGCAGTGGGACTCGCGCTGAAGCTTTCTTT. The full variable domain, completed using reference TRBV2 and TRBJ1-1, is EPEVTQTPSHQVTQMGQEVILRCVPISNHLYFYWYRQILGQKVEFLVSFYNNEISEKSEIFDDQFSVERPDGSNFTLKIRSTKLEDSAMYFCASSGTRAEAFFGQGTRLTVV.

DNA of the CDR3: TGTGCCAGCAGCAGGAGCGGGGGGTCCGGCAGTGAGCAGTTCTTC. Translation gives CASSRSGGSGSEQFF. The chain couples TRBV7-8 to TRBJ2-1; 9 bases agree with TRBD2. The CDR3 is made up of 15 amino acids. Germline V lookup: CDR1 SGHVS, CDR2 FQNEAQ. V was pared by 5 bases and J by 9 bases, with 11 bases of the junction left unmatched. The variable domain in full, with the rest retrieved from reference TRBV7-8 and TRBJ2-1, is GAGVSQSPRYKVAKRGQDVALRCDPISGHVSLFWYQQALGQGPEFLTYFQNEAQLDKSGLPSDRFFAERPEGSVSTLKIQRTQQEDSAVYLCASSRSGGSGSEQFFGPGTRLTVL.

This chain's CDR3 is CASSLFQGARETQYF. The CDR3 DNA sequence: TGTGCCAGCAGTTTATTTCAAGGGGCACGGGAGACCCAGTACTTC. V usage is TRBV27 and J usage is TRBJ2-5, with D possibly matching TRBD1 (5 bases). CDR3 length: 15 amino acids. The germline V gene encodes CDR1 MNHEY and CDR2 SMNVEV (reference sequence). The V and J ends lost 1 base and 5 bases respectively, with 14 bases between them.

This rearrangement joins TRBV28 to TRBJ2-7; 8 nucleotides line up with TRBD2. Unmatched junction bases numbered 14, after V lost 6 bases and J lost 7 bases. The CDR3 covers 15 residues. CDR1 MDHEN and CDR2 SYDVKM come from the germline V gene. CDR3 amino acids: CASSPPAAGGGEQYF. The CDR3 DNA reads as TGTGCCAGCAGCCCACCGGCGGCGGGGGGAGGGGAGCAGTACTTC.

The J gene is TRBJ1-6, the V gene TRBV6-6, with 7 nucleotides matching TRBD1. The V gene's germline CDR1 is MNHNY and CDR2 SVGAGI (reference sequence). V dropped 6 bases and J dropped 7; count of bases not matched to a gene: 9. The CDR3 sequence is 15 residues long. The CDR3 bases are TGTGCCAGCAGGACACCAGGGGGAGTAAATTCACCCCTCCACTTT. This gives the protein CASRTPGGVNSPLHF.

The rearrangement joins TRBV14 to TRBJ1-6, with 9 bases matching TRBD1. Germline V CDR1 and CDR2: SGHDN, FVKESK. This CDR3 is 15 amino acids long. With 2 bases clipped from V and 8 bases from J, the junction kept 4 bases outside the gene matches. The CDR3, as DNA: TGTGCCAGCAGCCAAAACAGGGGGCTATATTCACCCCTCCACTTT. This codes for CASSQNRGLYSPLHF.

This clone was counted once. The chain is built from TRBV19 and TRBJ2-1, with 9 nucleotides matching TRBD1. After removal of 9 bases from V and 5 bases from J, the junction contained 2 bases not matched to a gene. The CDR3 loop spans 12 amino acids. The germline V gene encodes CDR1 LNHDA and CDR2 SQIVND (reference sequence). CDR3 residues: CASTGGHNEQFF. The CDR3 bases are TGTGCCAGCACAGGGGGCCACAATGAGCAGTTCTTC.

This clone was seen more than once but under ten times. J is TRBJ1-1 and V is TRBV10-3, with a weak D call TRBD1 (6 bases). CDR3 size: 15 residues. Looked up from germline, CDR1 is ENHRY and CDR2 is SYGVKD. The CDR3 region has the DNA TGTGGCACTAGGATATTCACGGGACAGAACACTGAAGCTTTCTTT. It specifies CGTRIFTGQNTEAFF.

The count of this clone is one. This rearrangement joins TRBV30 to TRBJ2-5; the D is unclear. Trimming stripped 2 bases from V and 5 bases from J, with 9 bases between. CDR3 length equals 12 residues. From germline, CDR1 is GTSNPN and CDR2 SVGIG (reference sequence). This CDR3 reads CAWSQSGETQYF. The DNA of the CDR3 is TGTGCCTGGAGTCAAAGTGGGGAGACCCAGTACTTC.

The chain carries TRBV11-3 and TRBJ2-1; no firm D call. The V gene lost 6 bases and the J gene lost 8 bases, with 11 bases spanning the gap. Germline CDR1 and CDR2: SGHNT and YENEEA. The length of the CDR3 is 12 residues. The CDR3 sequence is CASSHGIYEQFF. In nucleotides, the CDR3 is TGTGCCAGCAGTCATGGTATCTATGAGCAGTTCTTC.

The V and J genes are TRBV11-2 and TRBJ2-5; D unresolved. Between the trimmed V and J ends, which lost 1 base and 1 base, there was a span of 4 bases. Looked up from germline, CDR1 is SGHAT and CDR2 is FQNNGV. CDR3 length equals 13 residues. This CDR3 reads CASSLGRQETQYF. The CDR3, as DNA: TGTGCCAGCAGCTTAGGACGCCAAGAGACCCAGTACTTC.

The chain has TRBV6-5 and TRBJ2-7; 9 bases map to TRBD2. This CDR3 contains 15 residues. Germline trimming cut 2 bases from V and 0 bases from J; bases unmatched to any gene: 2. Per germline, CDR1 MNHEY and CDR2 SVGAGI. The CDR3 reads CASSYERGDSYEQYF. The CDR3 region has the DNA TGTGCCAGCAGTTACGAGCGGGGGGACTCCTACGAGCAGTACTTC.

Of note for this clone: Additional DNA sequences in this sample encode the identical CDR3. This sequence joins TRBV14 and TRBJ1-2, with D possibly matching TRBD1 (6 bases). The CDR3 covers 13 residues. Germline V gives CDR1 SGHDN, CDR2 FVKESK. With 1 base removed from V and 7 bases from J, the gap between germline ends came to 10 bases. The CDR3 loop reads CASSQAGAGGYTF. DNA of the CDR3: TGTGCCAGCAGCCAAGCGGGGGCCGGTGGCTACACCTTC.

The rearrangement uses TRBV14 and TRBJ2-1; D is ambiguous. Trimming took 7 bases from V and 2 from J, leaving 18 bases between them. Germline values: CDR1 SGHDN, CDR2 FVKESK. The CDR3 contains 16 residues. The CDR3 spells CASTLGSARTYNEQFF. The DNA for the CDR3 is TGTGCCAGCACCCTCGGGTCTGCCAGGACCTACAATGAGCAGTTCTTC.

The CDR3 bases are TGTGCCAGCAGCTTAGGACTAGCGGGGGATAGGCAGTTCTTC. Its translation: CASSLGLAGDRQFF. This sequence joins TRBV7-8 and TRBJ2-1, with 12 bases lining up with TRBD2. Germline CDR1 is SGHVS and CDR2 is FQNEAQ. Unmatched junction bases numbered 4, after V lost 1 base and J lost 12 bases. CDR3 length: 14 amino acids.

This chain joins TRBV14 and TRBJ1-2, with D perhaps matching TRBD1 (5 bases). Per germline, CDR1 SGHDN and CDR2 FVKESK. The ends were cut back, 4 bases at V and 8 bases at J, with 14 bases in the middle. This CDR3 has 13 residues. CDR3 loop: CASSPRRGGGYTF. In nucleotides, the CDR3 is TGTGCCAGCAGCCCCCGAAGGGGTGGAGGCTACACCTTC.